These 8 T cell receptor beta chains share one sample of origin, sequenced in a study of blood T cell repertoires in COVID-19. Measured with immunoSEQ multiplex PCR; TCRdb has only the in-frame clones, and not every one. The profile shows around 170,000 clones, around 83% of them singletons. Sequenced input: peripheral blood. These receptor sequences come from a woman between 35 and 50 years old with acute or convalescent COVID-19.

This clone was observed a few times. The V gene is TRBV4-1, the J gene TRBJ2-3; 7 bases line up with TRBD2. From germline, CDR1 is MGHRA and CDR2 YSYEKL. The CDR3 has 16 amino acids. J gave up 2 bases and V 1 base, and 6 bases lay outside the gene matches. For the CDR3, the DNA is TGCGCCAGCAGCCAAGCGGGCGGGAGTTTCACAGATACGCAGTATTTT. This translates into CASSQAGGSFTDTQYF.

The genes are TRBV18 and TRBJ2-7; unclear D gene. The CDR3 length is 14 residues. Trimming shortened V by 3 bases and J by 1 base, and 10 bases separated the two germline ends. Germline V CDR1 and CDR2: KGHSH, LQKENI. CDR3 sequence: CASSPQKKSYEQYF. CDR3 coding DNA: TGTGCCAGCTCACCCCAGAAAAAGTCCTACGAGCAGTACTTC.

The chain combines TRBV28 with TRBJ2-7, with D tentatively TRBD1 (6 bases). Per germline, CDR1 MDHEN and CDR2 SYDVKM. Trimming left V 6 bases short and J 3 bases short, with 9 bases between. The CDR3 has 12 amino acids. The DNA of the CDR3 is TGTGCCAGCAGCGAACAGGGCTACGAGCAGTACTTC. Translated, it gives CASSEQGYEQYF.

The rearrangement joins TRBV6-5 to TRBJ1-2, with TRBD1 as a possible D gene (6 bases). The CDR3 is 12 residues long. The V gene's germline CDR1 is MNHEY and CDR2 SVGAGI. V lost 6 bases to trimming and J lost 8 bases, with 13 bases between them. The CDR3 loop reads CASRTTGSGYTF. CDR3 DNA sequence: TGTGCCAGCAGAACCACAGGGTCGGGCTACACCTTC.

V usage is TRBV12-3 or TRBV12-4 and J usage is TRBJ1-5; unclear D gene. The CDR3 runs 12 residues. V gave up 2 bases and J gave up 6 bases, with 5 bases separating them. The CDR3 nucleotides read TGTGCCAGCAGTTTATGGCTTCAGCCCCAGCATTTT. Its protein product is CASSLWLQPQHF.

The chain combines TRBV18 with TRBJ2-7, with D tentatively TRBD1 (6 bases). The CDR3 sequence is 15 residues long. Trimming removed 2 bases at V and 5 bases at J, with 16 bases between. The germline V gene has CDR1 KGHSH and CDR2 LQKENI. This chain's CDR3 is CASSPGGTGSHEQYF. CDR3 sequence (DNA): TGTGCCAGCTCACCAGGGGGAACAGGGTCCCACGAGCAGTACTTC.

The chain employs TRBV2 and TRBJ1-1; 7 bases map to TRBD1. J lost 0 bases, V lost 5 bases, and 6 bases had no gene match. This CDR3 region has 15 residues. From germline, CDR1 is SNHLY and CDR2 FYNNEI. The CDR3 region is CASSSQGLMNTEAFF. Here the CDR3 DNA reads TGTGCCAGCAGTTCACAGGGGTTAATGAACACTGAAGCTTTCTTT.

This clone was observed a single time. This chain links TRBV6-5 with TRBJ2-7, with D perhaps TRBD2 (6 bases). Trimming took 0 bases from V and 3 from J, leaving 12 bases between them. The CDR3 contains 15 residues. Per germline, CDR1 MNHEY and CDR2 SVGAGI. CDR3 in DNA: TGTGCCAGCAGTTACTCTGGGCTAGCGATCTACGAGCAGTACTTC. This codes for CASSYSGLAIYEQYF.